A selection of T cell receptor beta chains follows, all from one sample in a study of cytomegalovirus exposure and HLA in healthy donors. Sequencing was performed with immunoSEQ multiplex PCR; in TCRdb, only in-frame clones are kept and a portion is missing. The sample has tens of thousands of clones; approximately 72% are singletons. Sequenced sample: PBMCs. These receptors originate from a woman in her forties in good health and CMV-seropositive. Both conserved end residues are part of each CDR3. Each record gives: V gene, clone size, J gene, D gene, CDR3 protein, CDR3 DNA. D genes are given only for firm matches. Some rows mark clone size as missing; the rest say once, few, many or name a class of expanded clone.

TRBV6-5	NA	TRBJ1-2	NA	CASSYGQFSTTYGYTF	TGTGCCAGCAGTTACGGACAGTTTTCGACTACCTATGGCTACACCTTC
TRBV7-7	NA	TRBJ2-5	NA	CASSQRLGGGETQYF	TGTGCCAGCAGCCAGCGGTTAGGGGGTGGGGAGACCCAGTACTTC
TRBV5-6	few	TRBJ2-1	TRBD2	CASSLGASGGHNEQFF	TGTGCCAGCAGCTTGGGGGCTAGCGGGGGGCACAATGAGCAGTTCTTC
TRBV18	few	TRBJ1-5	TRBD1	CASSPTGDPNQPQHF	TGTGCCAGCTCACCCACAGGGGACCCCAATCAGCCCCAGCATTTT
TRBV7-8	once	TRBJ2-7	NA	CASSLLSSSYEQYF	TGTGCCAGCAGCTTATTAAGTTCTTCCTACGAGCAGTACTTC
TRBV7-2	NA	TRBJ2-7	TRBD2	CASSFGLAGYEQYF	TGTGCCAGCAGCTTCGGACTAGCGGGTTACGAGCAGTACTTC
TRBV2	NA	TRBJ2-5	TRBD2	CASLGLAGVETQYF	TGTGCCAGCCTGGGACTAGCGGGGGTGGAGACCCAGTACTTC
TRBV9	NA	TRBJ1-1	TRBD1	CASSETGVSTEAFF	TGTGCCAGCAGCGAGACAGGGGTCTCCACTGAAGCTTTCTTC
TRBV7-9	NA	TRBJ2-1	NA	CASSLMNRGQFF	TGTGCCAGCAGCTTAATGAACCGGGGGCAGTTCTTC
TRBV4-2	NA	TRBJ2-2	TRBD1	CASSQETGGGTGELFF	TGTGCCAGCAGCCAAGAGACAGGGGGGGGCACCGGGGAGCTGTTTTTT
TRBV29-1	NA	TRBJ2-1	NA	CSVAPGYNEQFF	TGCAGCGTAGCCCCAGGTTACAATGAGCAGTTCTTC
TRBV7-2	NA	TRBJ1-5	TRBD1	CASSLGLRGLSNQPQHF	TGTGCCAGCAGCTTAGGCCTCAGGGGGCTGAGCAATCAGCCCCAGCATTTT
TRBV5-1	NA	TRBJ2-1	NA	CASSFQGYNEQFF	TGCGCCAGCAGTTTTCAGGGTTACAATGAGCAGTTCTTC